Shown below are 13 T cell receptor beta chains from a single sample sequenced in a study of chemoradiotherapy in HPV16-positive cancers. Clones were read by immunoSEQ multiplex PCR, and TCRdb kept only the in-frame ones, dropping some. The table records approximately 12,000 clones, under 75% of them present only once. Sampling took place from a patient who underwent chemoradiotherapy. These receptors were collected from a human donor with HPV-associated anogenital cancer.

This chain joins TRBV30 and TRBJ1-6; TRBD1 aligns across 9 bases. The germline V gene encodes CDR1 GTSNPN and CDR2 SVGIG (reference sequence). The length of the CDR3 is 13 residues. V gave up 5 bases and J gave up 7 bases; unmatched junction bases: 3. CDR3 nucleotides: TGTGCCTGGGGGACAGGGCTAAATTCACCCCTCCACTTT. Residues: CAWGTGLNSPLHF. Looking up the rest from reference TRBV30 and TRBJ1-6 gives the full variable domain: SQTIHQWPATLVQPVGSPLSLECTVEGTSNPNLYWYRQAAGRGLQLLFYSVGIGQISSEVPQNLSASRPQDRQFILSSKKLLLSDSGFYLCAWGTGLNSPLHFGNGTRLTVT.

This clone has more than one count but fewer than ten. The gene calls are TRBV27 and TRBJ2-2, with TRBD2 matching over 8 bases. Germline assignment: CDR1 MNHEY and CDR2 SMNVEV (reference sequence). Unmatched junction bases numbered 6, after V lost 6 bases and J lost 6 bases. The CDR3 runs 14 residues. CDR3: CASRSGLAAGELFF. CDR3 sequence (DNA): TGTGCCAGCAGATCCGGACTAGCCGCCGGGGAGCTGTTTTTT.

The chain recombines TRBV7-6 with TRBJ2-2; D is undetermined. This CDR3 has 13 residues. The germline V and J ends were trimmed by 1 base and 7 bases, with 7 bases remaining between them. CDR1 and CDR2 from the germline V gene are SGHVS and FNYEAQ. CDR3 loop: CASSLDLFGELFF. CDR3 DNA sequence: TGTGCCAGCAGCTTAGATCTGTTCGGGGAGCTGTTTTTT.

The chain is built from TRBV25-1 and TRBJ2-1, with TRBD1 identical over 9 bases. The CDR3 spans 15 residues. Unmatched junction bases numbered 3, after V lost 2 bases and J lost 4 bases. Germline V lookup: CDR1 MGHDK, CDR2 SYGVNS. CDR3 loop: CASSEDRGLYNEQFF. Written as DNA, the CDR3 is TGTGCCAGCAGTGAAGACAGGGGGTTGTACAATGAGCAGTTCTTC.

The rearrangement joins TRBV7-2 to TRBJ2-7, with D perhaps assigned TRBD1 or TRBD2 (5 bases each). The V gene lost 1 base and the J gene lost 0 bases, with 13 bases spanning the gap. This CDR3 has 16 amino acids. CDR1 SGHTA and CDR2 FQGNSA come from the germline V gene. CDR3 residues: CASSLEGTVSSYEQYF. The CDR3 nucleotides are TGTGCCAGCAGCTTAGAGGGGACGGTCAGCTCCTACGAGCAGTACTTC.

In this sample, this clone turned up a few times. The rearrangement links TRBV7-9 to TRBJ1-2; D may be TRBD1 (5 bases). Trimming cost V 8 bases and J 1 base, with 17 bases left between them. CDR1 SEHNR and CDR2 FQNEAQ come from the germline V gene (reference sequence). There are 15 residues in the CDR3. The CDR3: CASLAETVLNYGYTF. The CDR3 bases are TGTGCCAGCTTGGCGGAGACAGTCCTTAACTATGGCTACACCTTC.

In DNA form, the CDR3 reads TGTGCCAGCAGCCCCCTCGGGCTAGTAGGCGAGACCCAGTACTTC. Protein sequence: CASSPLGLVGETQYF. The V and J genes are TRBV9 and TRBJ2-5; unclear D gene. The CDR3 length is 15 residues. V was trimmed by 4 bases and J by 5 bases, leaving 18 bases between them. Germline V gene lookup returns CDR1 SGDLS and CDR2 YYNGEE.

The chain joins TRBV6-4 to TRBJ1-1; 7 nucleotides agree with TRBD1. With V trimmed by 8 bases and J by 11 bases, 11 bases remained unmatched. The CDR3 loop spans 12 amino acids. Germline-derived CDR1 and CDR2 are MRHNA and SNTAGT. The CDR3: CASRGTKGAAFF. CDR3 sequence (DNA): TGTGCCAGCCGGGGGACAAAGGGGGCGGCTTTCTTT.

The rearrangement uses TRBV6-5 and TRBJ1-4; 7 bases align to TRBD1. Germline CDR1 and CDR2: MNHEY and SVGAGI. This CDR3 has 16 amino acids. V lost 4 bases to trimming and J lost 8 bases; unmatched junction nucleotides: 13. This CDR3 reads CASSSPDRVGGEKLFF. As DNA, the CDR3 is TGTGCCAGCAGTTCCCCCGACAGGGTTGGTGGAGAAAAACTGTTTTTT.

The V call is TRBV4-2, the J call TRBJ2-7; tentative D call: TRBD1 (6 bases). Trimming cost V 5 bases and J 4 bases, with 12 bases left between them. Germline assignment: CDR1 LGHNA and CDR2 YNFKEQ. The CDR3 extends over 13 amino acids. The CDR3 is CASSGLGAYEQYF. The CDR3 bases are TGTGCCAGCAGCGGTCTGGGGGCGTACGAGCAGTACTTC.

The rearrangement links TRBV25-1 to TRBJ2-3; TRBD2 matches at 7 bases. The V gene end was trimmed by 7 bases and the J gene end by 0 bases; junction bases not matched to a gene: 4. The CDR3 runs 14 residues. Germline CDR1 reads MGHDK; CDR2 reads SYGVNS. DNA for the CDR3: TGTGCCAGCACTAGCGGACTTAGCACAGATACGCAGTATTTT. This codes for CASTSGLSTDTQYF.

This chain links TRBV6-5 with TRBJ2-2, with D maybe TRBD1 (5 bases). Germline values: CDR1 MNHEY, CDR2 SVGAGI. The CDR3 sequence is 14 residues long. Between the trimmed V and J ends, which lost 6 bases and 3 bases, there was a span of 11 bases. CDR3 amino acids: CASRKDRYTGELFF. The CDR3 region has the DNA TGTGCCAGCAGGAAAGACAGATACACCGGGGAGCTGTTTTTT.

This clone has only a few counts. DNA for the CDR3: TGTGCCAGCAGCTTCTTCCTACTAGGTTCCTACGAGCAGTACTTC. Translating it yields CASSFFLLGSYEQYF. The J gene is TRBJ2-7, the V gene TRBV5-5, with a possible D match to TRBD2 (5 bases). Germline-derived CDR1 and CDR2 are SGHKS and YYEKEE (reference sequence). V gave up 2 bases and J gave up 1 base, with 13 bases separating them. The CDR3 is made up of 15 amino acids.